A single sample is the source of the 17 T cell receptor beta chains below, sequenced in a study of cytomegalovirus exposure and HLA in healthy donors. Use of 60 Vbeta and 13 Jbeta primers characterized the PCR. Clones were sequenced by immunoSEQ multiplex PCR, and TCRdb holds only the in-frame ones, with some missing. The repertoire includes 150,000 to 200,000 clones, about three quarters of them detected once, and approximately 2% sits in the top ten. Input material: PBMCs. The receptors come from a female donor in good health and CMV-seronegative.

The chain uses TRBV10-3 and TRBJ1-6; D gene unclear. Between the trimmed V and J ends, which lost 0 bases and 7 bases, there was a span of 7 bases. Per germline, CDR1 ENHRY and CDR2 SYGVKD. The CDR3 sequence is 14 residues long. The CDR3 spells CAISESRWNSPLHF. CDR3 nucleotides: TGTGCCATCAGTGAGTCGAGATGGAATTCACCCCTCCACTTT.

The genes are TRBV2 and TRBJ2-5, with D possibly TRBD2 on 7 matching bases. The CDR3 spans 15 residues. Germline assignment: CDR1 SNHLY and CDR2 FYNNEI. V gave up 0 bases and J gave up 7 bases, with 15 bases separating them. In nucleotides, the CDR3 is TGTGCCAGCAGTGAAGCCGGGGGGCGGGAGCCGACCCAGTACTTC. Its protein is CASSEAGGREPTQYF.

J is TRBJ2-4 and V is TRBV5-6, with 12 bases matching TRBD2. The J segment lost 0 bases and the V segment lost 4 bases, leaving 5 bases of the junction unmatched. Germline-derived CDR1 and CDR2 are SGHDT and YYEEEE. This CDR3 is built from 17 residues. CDR3 in DNA: TGTGCCAGCAGCGCTAGCGGGGGGGCGCGAGCCAAAAACATTCAGTACTTC. Its protein product is CASSASGGARAKNIQYF.

This chain joins TRBV18 and TRBJ1-1, with 7 bases fitting TRBD1. The CDR3 is made up of 14 amino acids. V gave up 4 bases and J gave up 4 bases; unmatched junction bases: 6. Germline V gene lookup returns CDR1 KGHSH and CDR2 LQKENI. Here the CDR3 reads CASSRKGAVTEAFF. CDR3 coding DNA: TGTGCCAGCTCACGGAAGGGGGCGGTCACTGAAGCTTTCTTT.

This clone occurred a few times. The chain is built from TRBV5-4 and TRBJ2-3, with 7 bases matching TRBD1. This CDR3 contains 15 residues. Germline-derived CDR1 and CDR2 are SGHNT and YYREEE (reference sequence). Germline trimming cut 4 bases from V and 5 bases from J; bases unmatched to any gene: 10. CDR3 bases: TGTGCCAGCAGCGCCAAACAGGGGTTTCAAGATACGCAGTATTTT. Translated, it gives CASSAKQGFQDTQYF.

The CDR3 bases are TGTGCCAGCAGCGTAGGGTCTAGCGGGGGGGGAGATACGCAGTATTTT. Encoded protein: CASSVGSSGGGDTQYF. The V call is TRBV9, the J call TRBJ2-3; 12 bases fit TRBD2. CDR3 size: 16 residues. The germline V gene has CDR1 SGDLS and CDR2 YYNGEE. Trimming took 0 bases from V and 5 from J; bases not matched to a gene: 4.

This clone appeared a single time. This chain joins TRBV7-2 and TRBJ2-1; 8 nucleotides line up with TRBD2. The CDR3 contains 14 residues. Per germline, CDR1 SGHTA and CDR2 FQGNSA. The trim removed 3 bases at V and 14 bases at J, leaving 12 bases unmatched. CDR3 nucleotide sequence: TGTGCCAGCAGCTTTATGGGGGCGGGGGGTTTAGAGTTCTTC. Its translation: CASSFMGAGGLEFF. Filled out from reference TRBV7-2 and TRBJ2-1, the complete variable domain reads GAGVSQSPSNKVTEKGKDVELRCDPISGHTALYWYRQSLGQGLEFLIYFQGNSAPDKSGLPSDRFSAERTGGSVSTLTIQRTQQEDSAVYLCASSFMGAGGLEFFGPGTRLTVL.

V is TRBV5-1 and J is TRBJ2-7, with 7 bases identical to TRBD1. CDR3 length equals 20 residues. V lost 0 bases to trimming and J lost 8 bases; unmatched junction nucleotides: 26. In germline, CDR1 is SGHRS, CDR2 YFSETQ. CDR3 sequence (DNA): TGCGCCAGCAGCTTGGGACCCACAGGAAGACAGGGCCCGTCCGACTTAAAGCAGTACTTC. Amino acid sequence: CASSLGPTGRQGPSDLKQYF.

In its sample, this clone was seen a few times. The chain carries TRBV7-2 and TRBJ2-3, with D hard to call. The CDR3 extends over 16 amino acids. Trimming removed 2 bases at V and 0 bases at J, with 12 bases between. In germline, CDR1 is SGHTA, CDR2 FQGNSA. CDR3 loop: CASSLPYSSSTDTQYF. The DNA for the CDR3 is TGTGCCAGCAGCTTACCGTACAGCTCTAGCACAGATACGCAGTATTTT.

The CDR3 coding sequence is TGTGCCAGCAGCGTACAGGGGATCGATGAAGCTTTCTTT. This encodes CASSVQGIDEAFF. The chain couples TRBV9 to TRBJ1-1, with D possibly being TRBD1 (6 bases). Trimming stripped 1 base from V and 7 bases from J, with 11 bases between. The germline CDR1 and CDR2 sequences are SGDLS and YYNGEE. The CDR3 totals 13 residues.

This chain uses TRBV11-2 with TRBJ1-1; no reliable D call. The CDR3 is 12 residues long. The germline gives CDR1 SGHAT, CDR2 FQNNGV. Trimming stripped 4 bases from V and 4 bases from J, with 7 bases between. The CDR3 DNA reads as TGTGCCAGCAGCTATGGGCGCACTGAAGCTTTCTTT. Its translation: CASSYGRTEAFF.

The chain employs TRBV19 and TRBJ2-1; the match to TRBD2 covers 9 bases. V lost 0 bases to trimming and J lost 6 bases; unmatched junction nucleotides: 12. Per the germline V gene, CDR1 is LNHDA and CDR2 is SQIVND (reference sequence). The CDR3 has 18 residues. The DNA of the CDR3 is TGTGCCAGTAGTATAGATACTAGCGGGCGGAGGGGGCCCAATGAGCAGTTCTTC. This codes for CASSIDTSGRRGPNEQFF.

This clone was seen more than once but under ten times. V and J are TRBV19 and TRBJ2-7, with TRBD2 identical over 7 bases. Looked up from germline, CDR1 is LNHDA and CDR2 is SQIVND (reference sequence). This CDR3 has 15 amino acids. V was pared by 1 base and J by 6 bases, with 9 bases of the junction left unmatched. The CDR3 region is CASSIGTRGTSEQYF. CDR3 DNA: TGTGCCAGTAGTATAGGGACTAGAGGTACGAGCGAGCAGTACTTC. Using reference TRBV19 and TRBJ2-7 for the parts outside the CDR3, the full variable domain is DGGITQSPKYLFRKEGQNVTLSCEQNLNHDAMYWYRQDPGQGLRLIYYSQIVNDFQKGDIAEGYSVSREKKESFPLTVTSAQKNPTAFYLCASSIGTRGTSEQYFGPGTRLTVT.

In this sample, this clone turned up a few times. The CDR3 DNA reads TGTGCCAGCAGCTTAGATCTCGGGGAGACCCAGTACTTC. Translating gives CASSLDLGETQYF. The rearrangement joins TRBV11-3 to TRBJ2-5; D call uncertain. The CDR3 is 13 amino acids. Per germline, CDR1 SGHNT and CDR2 YENEEA. V lost 0 bases and J lost 5, with 7 bases in between.

This rearrangement joins TRBV6-1 to TRBJ2-5, with D maybe TRBD2 (7 bases). Germline lookup yields CDR1 MNHNS and CDR2 SASEGT. The CDR3 runs 14 residues. DNA of the CDR3: TGTGTCACACAGAATAGGGGGAGGGAAGAGACCCAGTACTTC. Amino acid sequence: CVTQNRGREETQYF.

Remarks on this clone: A read error may account for a junction end that differs from germline. This chain joins TRBV7-3 and TRBJ1-1; D unclear. Germline V lookup: CDR1 SGHTA, CDR2 FQGTGA. The CDR3 consists of 14 residues. CDR3 loop: CASSLSSENTEAFF. The CDR3 DNA sequence: TGTGCCAGCAGTTTAAGTTCAGAGAACACTGAAGCTTTCTTT.

The rearrangement joins TRBV18 to TRBJ2-5; D may be TRBD2 (6 bases). This CDR3 region has 14 residues. Germline V gene sequence: CDR1 KGHSH, CDR2 LQKENI. V lost 2 bases to trimming and J lost 3 bases, with 10 bases between them. The CDR3 region is CASSPGGGEETQYF. The CDR3 region has the DNA TGTGCCAGCTCACCAGGAGGCGGGGAAGAGACCCAGTACTTC.